This TCR beta chain was sequenced during a study of blood T cell repertoires in COVID-19. Whole-study context: Nucleic acid was either cDNA or gDNA, and it came from T cells, B-cell-depleted T cells, or PBMCs.

The recovered donors of Cohort 3 showed two negative PCRs, clearance, or symptom resolution. Some clones are missing from TCRdb's copy, which holds only in-frame ones; the method was immunoSEQ multiplex PCR. Counted here are hundreds of thousands of clones, about 85% occurring once; the ten biggest clones make up 18%. CDR3 size: 16 residues. Trimming took off 6 bases at V and 3 bases at J, with 19 bases between the two ends. Looked up from germline, CDR1 is MDHEN and CDR2 is SYDVKM. This clonotype was obtained from a middle-aged man who had recovered from COVID-19. The genes are TRBV28 and TRBJ2-3; perhaps TRBD2 as D (6 bases). Sequenced sample: PBMCs or T cells enriched from blood (not recorded which). CDR3 bases: TGTGCCAGCAGGCCGGGTGTCCGGGAGAAAACAGATACGCAGTATTTT. Translating it yields CASRPGVREKTDTQYF.